This T cell receptor beta chain was sequenced in a study of blood T cell repertoires in COVID-19. Study overall: COVID-19 samples, acute and convalescent, were from the United States, Italy and Spain.

This CDR3 has 16 residues. After removal of 5 bases from V and 2 bases from J, the junction contained 9 bases not matched to a gene. Per the germline V gene, CDR1 is SGDLS and CDR2 is YYNGEE. Here immunoSEQ multiplex PCR was the method, and the copy in TCRdb shows in-frame clones only, minus some. The data contain roughly 520,000 clones, roughly 90% of them singletons. Participants reported their clinical history, and cohort assignment relied on those reports. The clonotype comes from a woman aged 40-49 years who had recovered from COVID-19. The chain uses TRBV9 and TRBJ2-1; TRBD1 agrees at 8 bases. The material sequenced was PBMCs or T cells enriched from blood (not recorded which). CDR3: CASSPTGGGTYNEQFF. The CDR3 bases are TGTGCCAGCAGTCCTACAGGGGGTGGAACCTACAATGAGCAGTTCTTC. The full variable domain, its missing parts supplied by reference TRBV9 and TRBJ2-1, is DSGVTQTPKHLITATGQRVTLRCSPRSGDLSVYWYQQSLDQGLQFLIQYYNGEERAKGNILERFSAQQFPDLHSELNLSSLELGDSALYFCASSPTGGGTYNEQFFGPGTRLTVL.